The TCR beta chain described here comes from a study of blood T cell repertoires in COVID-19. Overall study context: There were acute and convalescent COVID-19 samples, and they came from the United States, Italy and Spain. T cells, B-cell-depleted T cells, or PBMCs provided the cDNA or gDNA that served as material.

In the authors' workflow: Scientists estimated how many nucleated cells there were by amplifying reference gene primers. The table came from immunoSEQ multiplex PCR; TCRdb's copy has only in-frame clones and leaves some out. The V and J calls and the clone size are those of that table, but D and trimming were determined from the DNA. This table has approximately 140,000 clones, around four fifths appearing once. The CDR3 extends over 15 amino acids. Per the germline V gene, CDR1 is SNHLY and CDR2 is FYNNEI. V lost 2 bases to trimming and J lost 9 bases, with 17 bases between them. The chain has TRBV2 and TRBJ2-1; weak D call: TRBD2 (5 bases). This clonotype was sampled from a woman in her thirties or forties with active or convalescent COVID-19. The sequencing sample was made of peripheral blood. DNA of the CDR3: TGTGCCAGCAGTGAACGGGGTGGCACACTGGGTGAGCAGTTCTTC. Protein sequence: CASSERGGTLGEQFF.